This T cell receptor (beta chain) was retrieved from a study of blood T cell repertoires in COVID-19. In the study overall: Donors in the United States, Italy and Spain gave samples during acute or convalescent COVID-19. The cDNA or gDNA used as material had been derived from T cells, B-cell-depleted T cells, or PBMCs.

The trim removed 4 bases at V and 2 bases at J, leaving 7 bases unmatched. There are 16 residues in the CDR3. The germline V gene has CDR1 LGHDT and CDR2 YNNKEL (reference sequence). In the original processing: Scientists estimated how many nucleated cells there were by amplifying reference gene primers. The table came from immunoSEQ multiplex PCR; TCRdb's copy has only in-frame clones and leaves some out. V, J and clone size are those of that table, while D and trimming were read from the DNA. The table records around 210,000 clones, 70% to 90% of them present only once. This chain connects TRBV3-1 (or the pseudogene TRBV3-2) to TRBJ2-3, with TRBD2 identical over 9 bases. The specimen sequenced was peripheral blood. This clonotype was sampled from a man between 18 and 29 years old with active or convalescent COVID-19. CDR3 in DNA: TGTGCCAGCAGCCCCGGGACTAGCTTACTCACAGATACGCAGTATTTT. This sequence encodes CASSPGTSLLTDTQYF.